The following is a TCR beta chain sequence with its context. Its antigen is unknown. Base-call qualities are not available, and no considerably larger clone is one nucleotide away. V is reduced by 0 bases and J by 7 bases, leaving a spacing of 12 bases between them. Including cysteine and phenylalanine, the CDR3 has 14 amino acids. CDR3 DNA only is kept here, 42 bases in frame from base 1. The germline V gene specifies SGHTA as CDR1 and FQGNSA as CDR2. The library was produced with the immunoSEQ multiplex PCR assay. The table was pulled from immuneACCESS by TCRdb, which kept in-frame rearrangements only. Such tables lose some clones; where checked, under half of the loss comes from unresolved V genes, and the rest has no known cause. The sample table shows tens of thousands of clones, and around nine tenths are seen once. The biggest ten clones account for approximately 15% of the sample. In this study, focal radiation therapy paired with CTLA-4 blockade (ipilimumab) was tested in patients who had chemo-refractory metastatic non-small-cell lung cancer.

This sample was included in a study of radiotherapy plus CTLA-4 blockade in lung cancer (dated by TCRdb to 2017 to 2018). About the full investigation: Among enrolled patients, 15% to 20% had an objective response and approximately 30% reached disease control.

What the study reported, not specific to this receptor: Increased serum interferon-beta after radiation, together with early dynamic changes in blood T cell clones, were reported to be the strongest predictors of response. TCR clones derived from tumors expanded in peripheral blood after treatment with radiotherapy and ipilimumab.

Sequencing used peripheral blood, obtained from a patient treated with radiotherapy plus ipilimumab. This TCR was sampled from a human donor with non-small cell lung cancer that progressed on radiotherapy plus ipilimumab. Rearrangement joined TRBV7-2 to TRBJ1-1; the D gene assignment is ambiguous. The CDR3 reads CASSLAPREGEAFF. The DNA sequence follows: TGTGCCAGCAGCTTAGCGCCGCGGGAAGGTGAAGCTTTCTTT.